Listed below are T cell receptor beta chains from one sample, sequenced in a study of blood T cell repertoires in COVID-19. Sequenced by immunoSEQ multiplex PCR; TCRdb stores in-frame clones only, minus some. The sample includes 95,000 or so clones, 70% to 85% of them seen just once. The sequenced sample consisted of peripheral blood. Receptor source: a human donor in a cohort sampled during active COVID-19. Both conserved end residues are part of each CDR3. A D gene is named only where the DNA matches it firmly. Size is omitted from some rows. Given values are once, few, many or a class for expanded clones.

cdr3_aa cdr3_nt clone_size j_call v_call d_call
CASSLSFGQNTEAFF TGTGCCAGCAGCTTAAGTTTCGGACAGAACACTGAAGCTTTCTTT - TRBJ1-1 TRBV7-3 -
CASRASGRADEQYF TGTGCCAGCAGGGCCAGCGGGAGAGCTGACGAGCAGTACTTC - TRBJ2-7 TRBV6-1 TRBD2
CASSSHDIYHGYTF TGTGCCAGCAGTTCACACGACATCTATCATGGCTACACCTTC - TRBJ1-2 TRBV28 -
CATGTGTTDTQYF TGTGCCACCGGGACAGGGACCACAGATACGCAGTATTTT - TRBJ2-3 TRBV2 TRBD1
CASSPRTSGITDTQYF TGTGCCAGCAGCCCTAGGACTAGCGGGATAACAGATACGCAGTATTTT - TRBJ2-3 TRBV3-1/TRBV3-2 TRBD2
CASSPFTGDTEAFF TGTGCCAGCTCACCGTTCACAGGGGACACTGAAGCTTTCTTT few TRBJ1-1 TRBV18 TRBD1
CASSPSLTGTADEQFF TGTGCCAGCAGCCCCAGTCTTACCGGGACAGCAGATGAGCAGTTCTTC - TRBJ2-1 TRBV7-3 TRBD1
CATSTRGHGNQPQHF TGTGCCACCAGCACAAGGGGGCATGGCAATCAGCCCCAGCATTTT - TRBJ1-5 TRBV15 TRBD1
CSAPTESSLEAFF TGCAGCGCCCCGACAGAGTCAAGCCTCGAAGCTTTCTTT - TRBJ1-1 TRBV29-1 -
CASSLRESYNSPLHF TGTGCCAGCAGCCTGAGGGAATCCTATAATTCACCCCTCCACTTT - TRBJ1-6 TRBV28 -
CASRGLADTQYF TGTGCCAGCAGAGGACTAGCAGATACGCAGTATTTT - TRBJ2-3 TRBV2 TRBD2
CARRLAGVGEQYF TGTGCCAGACGACTAGCGGGAGTTGGAGAGCAGTACTTC once TRBJ2-7 TRBV2 TRBD2
CASSAGQARGNTIYF TGTGCCAGCAGTGCCGGACAGGCGAGAGGAAACACCATATATTTT - TRBJ1-3 TRBV25-1 TRBD1
CASSQDRNYGYTF TGCGCCAGCAGCCAGGACAGAAACTATGGCTACACCTTC - TRBJ1-2 TRBV5-1 -
CASSPDRGGTEAFF TGCGCCAGCAGCCCCGACAGGGGAGGTACTGAAGCTTTCTTT - TRBJ1-1 TRBV5-1 TRBD1
CASGQGWNTGELFF TGTGCCAGTGGGCAGGGATGGAACACCGGGGAGCTGTTTTTT - TRBJ2-2 TRBV9 -
CASSPQVLSSYEQYF TGTGCCAGCAGCCCCCAGGTACTGAGCTCCTACGAGCAGTACTTC - TRBJ2-7 TRBV11-2 -
CASSFVPPANYGYTF TGTGCCAGCAGTTTTGTCCCCCCGGCTAACTATGGCTACACCTTC - TRBJ1-2 TRBV6-5 -
CASSQVAGQTYSGANVLTF TGTGCCAGCAGCCAAGTGGCAGGACAGACGTACTCTGGGGCCAACGTCCTGACTTTC - TRBJ2-6 TRBV14 -
CASSPPGGGTEAFF TGCGCCAGCAGCCCTCCTGGGGGGGGCACTGAAGCTTTCTTT - TRBJ1-1 TRBV5-1 -
CASSPLPRGHDTEAFF TGTGCCAGCTCACCTCTCCCCAGGGGTCACGACACTGAAGCTTTCTTT - TRBJ1-1 TRBV18 -
CASSFLARITDTQYF TGTGCCAGCAGTTTTCTAGCCCGCATCACAGATACGCAGTATTTT - TRBJ2-3 TRBV28 -
CAISAQREGSDTQYF TGTGCCATCAGCGCCCAGCGGGAGGGGTCAGATACGCAGTATTTT - TRBJ2-3 TRBV10-3 TRBD2
CASSFGLAGRETQYF TGTGCCAGCTCCTTCGGACTAGCGGGGAGAGAGACCCAGTACTTC - TRBJ2-5 TRBV18 TRBD2
CASSPIPGTGDMVF TGTGCCAGCAGTCCTATCCCGGGAACAGGGGATATGGTTTTT - TRBJ1-4 TRBV3-1/TRBV3-2 TRBD1
CASSLRAGPNEQFF TGTGCCAGCAGCTTAAGGGCGGGGCCTAATGAGCAGTTCTTC - TRBJ2-1 TRBV7-9 -
CASSPPGQPNEKLFF TGTGCCAGCTCACCACCGGGACAGCCTAATGAAAAACTGTTTTTT - TRBJ1-4 TRBV18 TRBD1
CAISVKGTGELFF TGTGCCATCAGTGTAAAGGGGACCGGGGAGCTGTTTTTT few TRBJ2-2 TRBV10-3 -
CASSKLAGGRETQYF TGCGCCAGCAGCAAACTAGCGGGGGGGCGTGAGACCCAGTACTTC - TRBJ2-5 TRBV5-1 TRBD2
CARPRPCRFVCPRHLARFYEQYF TGTGCCAGACCTCGGCCGTGCCGTTTTGTCTGTCCGCGGCACCTCGCACGATTCTACGAGCAGTACTTC - TRBJ2-7 TRBV27 -
CASSLDGQGPEAFF TGCGCCAGCAGCTTAGACGGACAGGGCCCTGAAGCTTTCTTT - TRBJ1-1 TRBV5-1 TRBD1
CASSGGLAHYNEQFF TGTGCCAGCAGCGGGGGACTAGCGCACTACAATGAGCAGTTCTTC - TRBJ2-1 TRBV5-4 TRBD2
CASSSDQVSNQPQHF TGTGCCAGCAGTAGTGACCAGGTTTCTAATCAGCCCCAGCATTTT - TRBJ1-5 TRBV28 -
CASSLGPQETQYF TGTGCCAGCAGCTTGGGGCCTCAAGAGACCCAGTACTTC - TRBJ2-5 TRBV7-3 -
CASSPGQGWNSPLHF TGTGCCAGCAGCCCGGGACAGGGATGGAATTCACCCCTCCACTTT - TRBJ1-6 TRBV6-2/TRBV6-3 TRBD1
CASSIAGIDYGYTF TGTGCCAGTAGTATAGCAGGGATCGACTATGGCTACACCTTC - TRBJ1-2 TRBV19 -
CASSYGGRAFHEQYF TGTGCCAGCAGTTACGGCGGGAGGGCCTTCCACGAGCAGTACTTC few TRBJ2-7 TRBV6-5 TRBD2
CASSPGTQGSQFF TGTGCCAGCAGCCCCGGGACACAGGGGTCGCAGTTCTTC - TRBJ2-1 TRBV11-2 TRBD1
CASSLGITGELFF TGCGCCAGCAGCTTGGGTATCACCGGGGAGCTGTTTTTT few TRBJ2-2 TRBV5-1 -
CASSLGGAGNQPQHF TGTGCCAGCAGTTTAGGGGGGGCAGGCAATCAGCCCCAGCATTTT - TRBJ1-5 TRBV28 -
CSVERQPPNTEAFF TGCAGCGTGGAACGACAGCCCCCGAACACTGAAGCTTTCTTT - TRBJ1-1 TRBV29-1 -
CASSDSTGGGGNTIYF TGTGCCAGCAGTGACTCAACAGGGGGCGGAGGAAACACCATATATTTT - TRBJ1-3 TRBV6-4 TRBD1
CASSAGRQNEQFF TGTGCCAGCTCAGCGGGACGACAAAATGAGCAGTTCTTC - TRBJ2-1 TRBV18 -
CASSQWDGSGSYNEQFF TGTGCCAGCAGCCAATGGGACGGGAGCGGGTCCTACAATGAGCAGTTCTTC once TRBJ2-1 TRBV3-1/TRBV3-2 -
CASGGPGGGETQYF TGTGCCAGCGGCGGGCCGGGAGGGGGGGAGACCCAGTACTTC - TRBJ2-5 TRBV6-5 TRBD2
CASSHSGSYEQYF TGTGCCAGCAGCCACAGCGGATCCTACGAGCAGTACTTC few TRBJ2-7 TRBV7-2 -